This is a list of T cell receptor beta chains from one sample in a study of Graves' ophthalmopathy and Graves' hyperthyroidism. TCRdb itself ran the multiplex PCR reads through MiXCR, one entry per CDR3 protein. The table includes approximately 700,000 distinct CDR3 sequences, about two fifths detected once. Sequencing input: peripheral blood. These receptors were taken from an adult man with Graves' ophthalmopathy. Both conserved end residues are part of each CDR3. A D gene is named only where the DNA matches it firmly. Expanded clones are given a class, and other clones once, few, many or no size at all.

abundance,d_gene,j_gene,v_gene,CDR3nt,CDR3aa
.,.,TRBJ2-6,TRBV10-3,TGTGCCATCTCCAGCTCTGGGGCCAACGTCCTGACTTTC,CAISSSGANVLTF
.,.,TRBJ1-2,TRBV29-1,TGCAGCGTTCTAGGCCGGGGAGGTTACTACACCTTC,CSVLGRGGYYTF
few,TRBD1,TRBJ2-2,TRBV7-3,TGTGCCAGCAGCTTCGGGACAGGGGAAGCCGGGGAGCTGTTTTTT,CASSFGTGEAGELFF
once,TRBD1,TRBJ2-7,TRBV5-6,TGTGCCAGCAGCTTACTGGCAGGGGGCGTTGGGCAGTACTTC,CASSLLAGGVGQYF
.,TRBD1,TRBJ1-6,TRBV7-9,TGTGCCAGCAGCGTACTCGGGACAGTGAATTCACCCCTCCACTTT,CASSVLGTVNSPLHF
once,.,TRBJ2-7,TRBV6-4,TGTGCCAGCAGTGCTAGAGGCACCCAAGGGGGGTACGAGCAGTACTTC,CASSARGTQGGYEQYF
.,TRBD1,TRBJ2-5,TRBV7-9,TGTGCCAGCAGCCAAGAGGGACAGGGTCCAGAGACCCAGTACTTC,CASSQEGQGPETQYF
many,TRBD2,TRBJ2-7,TRBV2,TGTGCCAGCAGGCTAGCGGGTTTCTCCTACGAGCAGTACTTC,CASRLAGFSYEQYF
.,TRBD1,TRBJ2-7,TRBV20-1,TGCAGTGCTAGAGGTTCACTAACCGGGACAGGGTTCTACGAGCAGTACTTC,CSARGSLTGTGFYEQYF
.,TRBD1,TRBJ2-7,TRBV19,TGTGCCAGTAGTCCTTCCGGGACAGGGGGCCACGAGCAGTACTTC,CASSPSGTGGHEQYF
.,.,TRBJ2-7,TRBV25-1,TGTGCCAGCAGTGAATATGAACTAGTCTACGAGCAGTACTTC,CASSEYELVYEQYF
few,TRBD1,TRBJ2-5,TRBV5-4,TGTGCCAGCAGATTTACAGGGGGCGCAAAAGAGACCCAGTACTTC,CASRFTGGAKETQYF
.,.,TRBJ2-7,TRBV5-1,TGCGCCAGCAGCTTGGCTGAGAACACCGGGGAGCAGTACTTC,CASSLAENTGEQYF
.,.,TRBJ1-2,TRBV12-5,TGTGCTAGTGGTTTGGTAATTTCGCGGGGGGCTGGTGGCTACACCTTC,CASGLVISRGAGGYTF
many,.,TRBJ1-3,TRBV6-6,TGTGCCAGCAGTTACCCCAACACCATATATTTT,CASSYPNTIYF
.,TRBD1,TRBJ2-2,TRBV7-2,TGTGCCAGCAGCTTAGGACAGGGGGCCACCGGAGGGCTGTTTTTT,CASSLGQGATGGLFF
.,TRBD2,TRBJ2-2,TRBV12-3/TRBV12-4,TGTGCCAGCAGGGACACAGGCCGGGGGGGGCGCCGAACCGGGGAGCTGTTTTTT,CASRDTGRGGRRTGELFF
many,.,TRBJ1-4,TRBV2,TGTGCCAGCAGGGACTACATTGCAACTAATGAAAAACTGTTTTTT,CASRDYIATNEKLFF
.,.,TRBJ2-7,TRBV7-9,TGTGCCAGCAGCTTAAGTGCGGGGACCCACGAGCAGTACTTC,CASSLSAGTHEQYF
many,.,TRBJ2-7,TRBV12-5,TGTGCTAGTGGTTTTTACAACGGGGTAGGGGAGCAGTACTTC,CASGFYNGVGEQYF
many,.,TRBJ2-7,TRBV7-9,TGTGCCAGCAGCTCAACACTTATCTACGAGCAGTACTTC,CASSSTLIYEQYF
.,.,TRBJ1-1,TRBV7-6,TGTGCCAGCAGCTCCCCTCTGAGTAGTAAAGCTTTCTTT,CASSSPLSSKAFF
many,TRBD1,TRBJ2-5,TRBV25-1,TGTGCCAGCAGAGGCCGACAGGGGGAGACCCAGTACTTC,CASRGRQGETQYF
few,.,TRBJ1-3,TRBV10-2,TGCGCCAGCAGTGAGTTATGGGCAGGCTCCTCTGGAAACACCATATATTTT,CASSELWAGSSGNTIYF